A single sample is the source of the 14 T cell receptor beta chains below, sequenced in a study of blood T cell repertoires in COVID-19. The repertoire was sequenced with immunoSEQ multiplex PCR; TCRdb's copy has only in-frame clones and lacks some. Among under 250,000 clones listed, roughly 88% were seen once. The specimen was peripheral blood. The source is a man in his fifties with COVID-19, enrolled during active disease.

The rearrangement links TRBV15 to TRBJ1-2; TRBD1 agrees at 9 bases. CDR1 and CDR2 from the germline V gene are LNHNV and YYDKDF (reference sequence). The ends lost 2 bases at V and 6 bases at J; junction bases unmatched: 7. The length of the CDR3 is 15 residues. The CDR3 DNA is TGTGCCACCAGCAGACCCGGGACAGGGATCCATGGCTACACCTTC. This gives the protein CATSRPGTGIHGYTF.

The chain employs TRBV4-1 and TRBJ2-3, with 7 bases matching TRBD1. From germline, CDR1 is MGHRA and CDR2 YSYEKL. This CDR3 is built from 15 residues. The junction had 4 bases not matched to a gene; V was cut back by 1 base and J by 3 bases. The CDR3 DNA sequence: TGCGCCAGCAGCCAAGGACAGGGTAGGACAGATACGCAGTATTTT. Its protein product is CASSQGQGRTDTQYF.

This clone was seen a handful of times. The V gene is TRBV19, the J gene TRBJ1-3; D gene unclear. CDR3 length equals 14 residues. Germline-derived CDR1 and CDR2 are LNHDA and SQIVND (reference sequence). V was pared by 8 bases and J by 0 bases, with 11 bases between. The DNA for the CDR3 is TGTGCCAGTTGGGGAGTCGACTCTGGAAACACCATATATTTT. Its translation: CASWGVDSGNTIYF.

V gene TRBV5-1 combines with J gene TRBJ2-3, with TRBD2 matching 11 bases. Per germline, CDR1 SGHRS and CDR2 YFSETQ. The CDR3 has 16 residues. The J segment lost 3 bases and the V segment lost 2 bases, leaving 5 bases of the junction unmatched. The CDR3 DNA reads TGCGCCAGCAGCTTAGGTAGCGGGGGGGCAACAGATACGCAGTATTTT. Translating gives CASSLGSGGATDTQYF.

In this sample, this clone turned up once. This chain connects TRBV2 to TRBJ2-5; D gene unclear. V dropped 2 bases and J dropped 2 bases, with 15 bases sitting between them. CDR3 length equals 16 residues. From germline, CDR1 is SNHLY and CDR2 FYNNEI. The CDR3 spells CASSERRPTIQETQYF. The DNA of the CDR3 is TGTGCCAGCAGTGAACGGAGACCGACCATTCAAGAGACCCAGTACTTC.

The chain carries TRBV9 and TRBJ1-2, with no clear D. Trimming took off 0 bases at V and 2 bases at J, with 8 bases between the two ends. The CDR3 sequence is 14 residues long. Germline V lookup: CDR1 SGDLS, CDR2 YYNGEE. In DNA, the CDR3 is TGTGCCAGCAGCGTAGGTACACAAAACTATGGCTACACCTTC. The encoded protein is CASSVGTQNYGYTF.

This chain links TRBV18 with TRBJ2-3; the D is unclear. V lost 3 bases and J 0 bases, leaving 10 bases between the germline ends. CDR3 length equals 15 residues. CDR1 is KGHSH and CDR2 is LQKENI in the germline V gene. DNA for the CDR3: TGTGCCAGCTCACCGGCTGTTGCTAGCACAGATACGCAGTATTTT. Translated, it gives CASSPAVASTDTQYF.

This chain uses TRBV6-5 with TRBJ2-1; a weak D match, TRBD2 (6 bases). CDR3 size: 13 residues. V was cut by 5 bases and J by 12 bases, with 17 bases left in between. Germline V gives CDR1 MNHEY, CDR2 SVGAGI. CDR3 loop: CASSTPPGGRQFF. For the CDR3, the DNA is TGTGCCAGCAGTACGCCCCCCGGGGGTCGGCAGTTCTTC.

V usage is TRBV5-1 and J usage is TRBJ2-1; D might be TRBD1 (6 bases). Germline assignment: CDR1 SGHRS and CDR2 YFSETQ. The CDR3 has 13 amino acids. V was trimmed by 5 bases and J by 4 bases, leaving 10 bases between them. CDR3 DNA sequence: TGCGCCAGCAGGACGGACAGTTACAATGAGCAGTTCTTC. Translation gives CASRTDSYNEQFF.

This chain connects TRBV27 to TRBJ2-7, with TRBD2 identical over 7 bases. The CDR3 consists of 13 residues. Germline V CDR1 and CDR2: MNHEY, SMNVEV (reference sequence). Trimming at V came to 3 bases and at J to 9 bases, leaving 8 bases not matched to a gene. CDR3 sequence reads: CASSLGGVRVQYF. CDR3 coding DNA: TGTGCCAGCAGTTTGGGAGGGGTCCGGGTGCAGTACTTC.

The rearrangement uses TRBV3-1 (or the pseudogene TRBV3-2) and TRBJ2-7; a possible D gene is TRBD2 (5 bases). Germline lookup yields CDR1 LGHDT and CDR2 YNNKEL (reference sequence). The CDR3 is made up of 16 amino acids. The V gene lost 0 bases and the J gene lost 2 bases, with 14 bases spanning the gap. CDR3 protein: CASSQDLASPTYEQYF. The CDR3 DNA follows: TGTGCCAGCAGCCAAGATTTGGCTAGCCCAACCTACGAGCAGTACTTC.

V usage is TRBV14 and J usage is TRBJ2-1; TRBD2 matches at 15 bases. V dropped 4 bases and J dropped 2; count of bases not matched to a gene: 3. CDR3 size: 17 residues. The germline CDR1 and CDR2 sequences are SGHDN and FVKESK. The CDR3 protein is CASSPGLAGGPYNEQFF. The CDR3 DNA is TGTGCCAGCAGCCCCGGACTAGCGGGGGGGCCCTACAATGAGCAGTTCTTC.

The rearrangement uses TRBV7-2 and TRBJ1-6; 7 bases line up with TRBD1. V lost 5 bases and J lost 5; bases outside the gene matches: 3. Germline V lookup: CDR1 SGHTA, CDR2 FQGNSA. This CDR3 region has 14 residues. The CDR3 DNA is TGTGCCAGCAGCCCGGGACAGAATAATTCACCCCTCCACTTT. Protein product: CASSPGQNNSPLHF. Together with reference TRBV7-2 and TRBJ1-6, the CDR3 gives the full variable domain: GAGVSQSPSNKVTEKGKDVELRCDPISGHTALYWYRQSLGQGLEFLIYFQGNSAPDKSGLPSDRFSAERTGGSVSTLTIQRTQQEDSAVYLCASSPGQNNSPLHFGNGTRLTVT.

CDR3 sequence (DNA): TGTGCCAGCTCAAGTACAGGGGGGGTGAACACTGAAGCTTTCTTT. Translation gives CASSSTGGVNTEAFF. The V call is TRBV18, the J call TRBJ1-1; 8 bases fit TRBD1. V lost 5 bases and J lost 0; bases outside the gene matches: 5. The CDR3 extends over 15 amino acids. CDR1 is KGHSH, CDR2 LQKENI, per germline.